This note documents a single T cell receptor beta chain sequence. As yet, its antigen is unknown. Unique molecular identifiers were carried by the TCR beta cDNA libraries. With 1 to 10 million T cells as the source, a few hundred thousand cDNA molecules resulted. From the PCR reads, TCRdb called clonotypes with MiXCR, one entry per CDR3 protein. The profile shows some 890,000 distinct CDR3 sequences, 53% of them singletons. The CDR3 spans 15 residues. V was pared by 6 bases and J by 2 bases, with 14 bases between. The V gene's germline CDR1 is SGHVS and CDR2 FNYEAQ. The record originates from a study of post-analysis software for immune sequencing data. On the study more broadly: The disease courses spanned relapsing-remitting, secondary progressive and progressive-relapsing forms of multiple sclerosis. Findings of the study overall: The F measure placed samples prepared in the same batch into strongly shared clusters. TRBV segments more frequent in patients than in controls numbered several and included TRBV5-6, TRBV5-1 and TRBV20-1. People with multiple sclerosis had a significantly lower normalized Chao1 diversity than controls did.

Material for sequencing was blood. This TCR derives from a girl aged 5 to 17 with multiple sclerosis. The chain recombines TRBV7-6 with TRBJ1-5; D might be TRBD1 (6 bases). CDR3 sequence (DNA): TGTGCCAGCAGTCTAGGGGGTGAGGGCAATCAGCCCCAGCATTTT. Translation gives CASSLGGEGNQPQHF.